The 2 T cell receptor beta chains listed next were all sequenced from one sample in a study of beta chain features in type 1 diabetes. Findings and caveats of the study: Across all four CD4+ subsets, people with type 1 diabetes showed modestly shorter TCRB CDR3s.

Their antigens remain unidentified. The whole isolated RNA underwent reverse transcription, so sequencing captured expressed TCRB transcripts. TCRdb's table, derived via immunoSEQ multiplex PCR, lists solely in-frame clones and lacks some. The data hold under 200,000 clones, with approximately 10% observed a single time. Material for sequencing was central memory CD4+ T cells from blood. These receptors originate from a man aged 25-45 years with type 1 diabetes.

The chain employs TRBV6-5 and TRBJ2-1; 8 bases agree with TRBD2. V shed 5 bases, J shed 4 bases, and the junction held 7 bases outside the gene matches. The CDR3 has 15 residues. Looked up from germline, CDR1 is MNHEY and CDR2 is SVGAGI. CDR3 in amino acids: CASSTGTRGYNEQFF. For the CDR3, the DNA is TGTGCCAGCAGTACAGGGACTAGAGGTTACAATGAGCAGTTCTTC.

The table lists this clone with a few counts. The chain carries TRBV27 and TRBJ2-7; TRBD1 matches 9 bases. Germline V gene sequence: CDR1 MNHEY, CDR2 SMNVEV (reference sequence). This CDR3 has 13 residues. With V trimmed by 6 bases and J by 5 bases, 5 bases remained unmatched. The chain's CDR3 is CASRITGGDEQYF. In nucleotides, the CDR3 is TGTGCCAGCAGGATTACAGGGGGCGACGAGCAGTACTTC.